This T cell receptor beta chain was recorded in a study of T cell repertoires in cytomegalovirus infection. Across the study: Public TCR beta signatures were indicative of both CMV infection and a matching HLA type.

This clonotype came up many times. The antigen is unknown. Looked up from germline, CDR1 is SGHTA and CDR2 is FQGNSA. Trimming left V 2 bases short and J 2 bases short, with 4 bases between. CDR3 size: 12 residues. Study-wide results and limits: Within the response measured ex vivo, HLA-C-restricted CMV-specific TCR beta clonotypes were dominant. Cumulated frequencies of public TCR beta families served to identify carriers of CMV plus the relevant HLA.

One entry per CDR3 protein, called by TCRdb with MiXCR from the reads. Of around 280,000 distinct CDR3 sequences listed, 9.6% are singletons. The sample was PBMCs. This receptor was taken from a human donor in good health (CMV status not recorded). Some clones in this sample may be carry-over from other donors' samples. This sequence joins TRBV7-2 and TRBJ2-7; D gene uncertain. The CDR3 sequence is CASSLRTYEQYF. CDR3 coding DNA: TGTGCCAGCAGCTTAAGGACCTACGAGCAGTACTTC.